The entry below describes one T cell receptor beta chain. The source of the sample is a study of blood T cells in healthy people across ages. Trimming took 8 bases from V and 6 from J, leaving 12 bases between them. CDR1 and CDR2 from the germline V gene are SGHRS and YFSETQ. The length of the CDR3 is 11 residues. Combining a sample-barcoded 5' primer with a J-beta primer mix, a second PCR ran for roughly 6 to 12 cycles. TCRdb analysed the 5' RACE reads with MiXCR anew, one entry per CDR3 protein. The sample carries hundreds of thousands of distinct CDR3 sequences, 40% to 50% recorded once. This TCR came from a man between 60 and 75 years old in good health. This sequence joins TRBV5-1 and TRBJ2-7; TRBD1 or TRBD2 may be the D gene (6 bases each). Sequencing was done on a sample of blood. In nucleotides, the CDR3 is TGCGCCAGTAAGGGGGGCTCCGAGCAGTACTTC. Its protein product is CASKGGSEQYF.